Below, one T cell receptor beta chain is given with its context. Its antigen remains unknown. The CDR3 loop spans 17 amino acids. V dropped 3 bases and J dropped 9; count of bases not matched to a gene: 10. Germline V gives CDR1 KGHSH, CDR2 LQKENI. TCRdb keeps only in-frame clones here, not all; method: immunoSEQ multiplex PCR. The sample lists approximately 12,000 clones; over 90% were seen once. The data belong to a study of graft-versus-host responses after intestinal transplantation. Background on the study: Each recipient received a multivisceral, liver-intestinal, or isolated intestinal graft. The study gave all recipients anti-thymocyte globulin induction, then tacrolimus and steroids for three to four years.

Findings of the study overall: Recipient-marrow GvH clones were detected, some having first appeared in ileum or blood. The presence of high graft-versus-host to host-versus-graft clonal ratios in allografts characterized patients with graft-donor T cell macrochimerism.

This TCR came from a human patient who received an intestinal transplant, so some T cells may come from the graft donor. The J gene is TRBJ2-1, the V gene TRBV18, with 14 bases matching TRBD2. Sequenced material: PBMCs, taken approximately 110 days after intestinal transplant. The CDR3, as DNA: TGTGCCAGCTCACCCGTAAGGGGACTAGCGGGAGTGGGTGAGCAGTTCTTC. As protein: CASSPVRGLAGVGEQFF.